These T cell receptor beta chains were read from a single sample in a study of blood T cell repertoires in COVID-19. Some clones are missing from TCRdb's copy, which holds only in-frame ones; the method was immunoSEQ multiplex PCR. The sample has about 39,000 clones; about 88% are singletons. The specimen sequenced was peripheral blood. The receptors shown here come from a human donor in a cohort sampled during active COVID-19. Both conserved end residues are part of each CDR3. The order of the fields is V gene, D gene, J gene, clone size, CDR3 DNA, CDR3 protein. A D gene is named only where the DNA matches it firmly. Not all rows give a size; the values are once, few, many and, for expanded clones, a class.

v_call: TRBV13
d_call: TRBD2
j_call: TRBJ2-7
clone_size: NA
cdr3_nt: TGTGCCAGCAGCTTGACGGGGGGGCTAGACGAGCAGTACTTC
cdr3_aa: CASSLTGGLDEQYF

v_call: TRBV4-2
d_call: TRBD1
j_call: TRBJ1-5
clone_size: NA
cdr3_nt: TGTGCCAGCACCCACCTTGGGACAGGGGGATTCTATAGCAATCAGCCCCAGCATTTT
cdr3_aa: CASTHLGTGGFYSNQPQHF

v_call: TRBV19
d_call: TRBD1
j_call: TRBJ1-6
clone_size: NA
cdr3_nt: TGTGCCAGTAGTATCGGATCGGGGACAGGGAATTCACCCCTCCACTTT
cdr3_aa: CASSIGSGTGNSPLHF

v_call: TRBV29-1
d_call: TRBD2
j_call: TRBJ2-3
clone_size: NA
cdr3_nt: TGCAGCGTTGACGGGCGGGGGGGCACAGATACGCAGTATTTT
cdr3_aa: CSVDGRGGTDTQYF

v_call: TRBV19
d_call: TRBD1
j_call: TRBJ1-3
clone_size: NA
cdr3_nt: TGTGCCAGTAGTGTCTCAGGGGGCTATACGAACACCATATATTTT
cdr3_aa: CASSVSGGYTNTIYF

v_call: TRBV19
d_call: TRBD1
j_call: TRBJ2-3
clone_size: NA
cdr3_nt: TGTGCCAGCCAACCGACAGGGGGCACAGATACGCAGTATTTT
cdr3_aa: CASQPTGGTDTQYF

v_call: TRBV5-4
d_call: TRBD2
j_call: TRBJ2-7
clone_size: NA
cdr3_nt: TGTGCCAGCAGCTTGAGTGGCGGGAGTACCTACGAGCAGTACTTC
cdr3_aa: CASSLSGGSTYEQYF

v_call: TRBV29-1
d_call: NA
j_call: TRBJ1-1
clone_size: NA
cdr3_nt: TGCAGCGTTGAAGATCGGGAAAGGGGGGGCGGAGAAGCTTTCTTT
cdr3_aa: CSVEDRERGGGEAFF

v_call: TRBV6-6
d_call: TRBD1
j_call: TRBJ2-7
clone_size: NA
cdr3_nt: TGTGCCAGCAGTTATCGCGGACAGGGGGCGAACGAGCAGTACTTC
cdr3_aa: CASSYRGQGANEQYF

v_call: TRBV7-9
d_call: TRBD2
j_call: TRBJ2-1
clone_size: NA
cdr3_nt: TGTGCCAGCACGGGACTAGCGGGGGGTCTAACCTACAATGAGCAGTTCTTC
cdr3_aa: CASTGLAGGLTYNEQFF

v_call: TRBV6-5
d_call: TRBD1
j_call: TRBJ1-5
clone_size: once
cdr3_nt: TGTGCCAGCAAGCGTCAGGGGGCAGGACAGCCCCAGCATTTT
cdr3_aa: CASKRQGAGQPQHF

v_call: TRBV28
d_call: TRBD2
j_call: TRBJ2-5
clone_size: NA
cdr3_nt: TGTGCCAGCAGTTCCAGGAAGCGGGGGGGCCGGGAGACCCAGTACTTC
cdr3_aa: CASSSRKRGGRETQYF

v_call: TRBV6-6
d_call: NA
j_call: TRBJ1-6
clone_size: NA
cdr3_nt: TGTGCCAGCAGAACACGGGATAATTCACCCCTCCACTTT
cdr3_aa: CASRTRDNSPLHF

v_call: TRBV29-1
d_call: NA
j_call: TRBJ1-1
clone_size: NA
cdr3_nt: TGCAGCGTTGAATCCGGGGAGAACACTGAAGCTTTCTTT
cdr3_aa: CSVESGENTEAFF

v_call: TRBV27
d_call: NA
j_call: TRBJ1-6
clone_size: NA
cdr3_nt: TGTGCCAGCAGTCCCCAGGGTTCCCGGCGGGGTTCACCCCTCCACTTT
cdr3_aa: CASSPQGSRRGSPLHF

v_call: TRBV9
d_call: NA
j_call: TRBJ2-7
clone_size: NA
cdr3_nt: TGTGCCAGCAGCCCACTCCTAGGAAGCTCCTACGAGCAGTACTTC
cdr3_aa: CASSPLLGSSYEQYF

v_call: TRBV6-1
d_call: NA
j_call: TRBJ1-6
clone_size: few
cdr3_nt: TGTGCCAGCAGTGACAGGTCCTACCCCAGTAATTCACCCCTCCACTTT
cdr3_aa: CASSDRSYPSNSPLHF

v_call: TRBV14
d_call: TRBD1
j_call: TRBJ1-2
clone_size: NA
cdr3_nt: TGTGCCAGCAGCCCAGGGGGCTATGGCTACACCTTC
cdr3_aa: CASSPGGYGYTF

v_call: TRBV24-1
d_call: NA
j_call: TRBJ2-1
clone_size: NA
cdr3_nt: TGTGCCACCAGTGAGGCGGGCAACTCCTACAATGAGCAGTTCTTC
cdr3_aa: CATSEAGNSYNEQFF

v_call: TRBV7-9
d_call: NA
j_call: TRBJ1-1
clone_size: NA
cdr3_nt: TGTGCCAGCGAACTTGGGGGGACTGAAGCTTTCTTT
cdr3_aa: CASELGGTEAFF

v_call: TRBV27
d_call: TRBD2
j_call: TRBJ2-1
clone_size: NA
cdr3_nt: TGTGCCAGCAGTTTTCGCGGGGGGCTCTACAATGAGCAGTTCTTC
cdr3_aa: CASSFRGGLYNEQFF

v_call: TRBV7-3
d_call: TRBD1
j_call: TRBJ2-5
clone_size: NA
cdr3_nt: TGTGCCAGCAGCCCACAGGGGATCCCAGAGACCCAGTACTTC
cdr3_aa: CASSPQGIPETQYF

v_call: TRBV12-3/TRBV12-4
d_call: NA
j_call: TRBJ2-7
clone_size: NA
cdr3_nt: TGTGCCAGCAGTTTTCACACCTACGAGCAGTACTTC
cdr3_aa: CASSFHTYEQYF

v_call: TRBV27
d_call: TRBD2
j_call: TRBJ2-7
clone_size: NA
cdr3_nt: TGTGCCAGCAGGCTTCATAGCGGGGAAGAGGCCCACGAGCAGTACTTC
cdr3_aa: CASRLHSGEEAHEQYF

v_call: TRBV10-3
d_call: TRBD2
j_call: TRBJ2-5
clone_size: NA
cdr3_nt: TGTGCCATCAGTACTGGACTAGCGGGGACCCAAGAGACCCAGTACTTC
cdr3_aa: CAISTGLAGTQETQYF

v_call: TRBV10-2
d_call: TRBD2
j_call: TRBJ2-2
clone_size: NA
cdr3_nt: TGCGCCGGGCGACTAGCGGCGGACACCGGGGAGCTGTTTTTT
cdr3_aa: CAGRLAADTGELFF

v_call: TRBV6-2/TRBV6-3
d_call: TRBD2
j_call: TRBJ2-5
clone_size: NA
cdr3_nt: TGTGCCAGCAGTCTCGGGGGGGAAGAAGAGACCCAGTACTTC
cdr3_aa: CASSLGGEEETQYF

v_call: TRBV12-3/TRBV12-4
d_call: NA
j_call: TRBJ2-7
clone_size: NA
cdr3_nt: TGTGCCAGCACGTCATCGGGGTTGGAGCAGTACTTC
cdr3_aa: CASTSSGLEQYF

v_call: TRBV7-2
d_call: NA
j_call: TRBJ1-6
clone_size: NA
cdr3_nt: TGTGCCAGCAGCTGGAGTAGGAATTCACCCCTCCACTTT
cdr3_aa: CASSWSRNSPLHF

v_call: TRBV27
d_call: NA
j_call: TRBJ1-5
clone_size: NA
cdr3_nt: TGTGCCAGCAGTTTACAGGGTAGCAATCAGCCCCAGCATTTT
cdr3_aa: CASSLQGSNQPQHF

v_call: TRBV5-6
d_call: TRBD1
j_call: TRBJ2-5
clone_size: NA
cdr3_nt: TGTGCCAGCAGCCCCCGGGACAGTTACCAAGAGACCCAGTACTTC
cdr3_aa: CASSPRDSYQETQYF

v_call: TRBV13
d_call: NA
j_call: TRBJ2-7
clone_size: once
cdr3_nt: TGTGCCAGTTCGGCAGGGTCTTCCCACGAGCAGTACTTC
cdr3_aa: CASSAGSSHEQYF